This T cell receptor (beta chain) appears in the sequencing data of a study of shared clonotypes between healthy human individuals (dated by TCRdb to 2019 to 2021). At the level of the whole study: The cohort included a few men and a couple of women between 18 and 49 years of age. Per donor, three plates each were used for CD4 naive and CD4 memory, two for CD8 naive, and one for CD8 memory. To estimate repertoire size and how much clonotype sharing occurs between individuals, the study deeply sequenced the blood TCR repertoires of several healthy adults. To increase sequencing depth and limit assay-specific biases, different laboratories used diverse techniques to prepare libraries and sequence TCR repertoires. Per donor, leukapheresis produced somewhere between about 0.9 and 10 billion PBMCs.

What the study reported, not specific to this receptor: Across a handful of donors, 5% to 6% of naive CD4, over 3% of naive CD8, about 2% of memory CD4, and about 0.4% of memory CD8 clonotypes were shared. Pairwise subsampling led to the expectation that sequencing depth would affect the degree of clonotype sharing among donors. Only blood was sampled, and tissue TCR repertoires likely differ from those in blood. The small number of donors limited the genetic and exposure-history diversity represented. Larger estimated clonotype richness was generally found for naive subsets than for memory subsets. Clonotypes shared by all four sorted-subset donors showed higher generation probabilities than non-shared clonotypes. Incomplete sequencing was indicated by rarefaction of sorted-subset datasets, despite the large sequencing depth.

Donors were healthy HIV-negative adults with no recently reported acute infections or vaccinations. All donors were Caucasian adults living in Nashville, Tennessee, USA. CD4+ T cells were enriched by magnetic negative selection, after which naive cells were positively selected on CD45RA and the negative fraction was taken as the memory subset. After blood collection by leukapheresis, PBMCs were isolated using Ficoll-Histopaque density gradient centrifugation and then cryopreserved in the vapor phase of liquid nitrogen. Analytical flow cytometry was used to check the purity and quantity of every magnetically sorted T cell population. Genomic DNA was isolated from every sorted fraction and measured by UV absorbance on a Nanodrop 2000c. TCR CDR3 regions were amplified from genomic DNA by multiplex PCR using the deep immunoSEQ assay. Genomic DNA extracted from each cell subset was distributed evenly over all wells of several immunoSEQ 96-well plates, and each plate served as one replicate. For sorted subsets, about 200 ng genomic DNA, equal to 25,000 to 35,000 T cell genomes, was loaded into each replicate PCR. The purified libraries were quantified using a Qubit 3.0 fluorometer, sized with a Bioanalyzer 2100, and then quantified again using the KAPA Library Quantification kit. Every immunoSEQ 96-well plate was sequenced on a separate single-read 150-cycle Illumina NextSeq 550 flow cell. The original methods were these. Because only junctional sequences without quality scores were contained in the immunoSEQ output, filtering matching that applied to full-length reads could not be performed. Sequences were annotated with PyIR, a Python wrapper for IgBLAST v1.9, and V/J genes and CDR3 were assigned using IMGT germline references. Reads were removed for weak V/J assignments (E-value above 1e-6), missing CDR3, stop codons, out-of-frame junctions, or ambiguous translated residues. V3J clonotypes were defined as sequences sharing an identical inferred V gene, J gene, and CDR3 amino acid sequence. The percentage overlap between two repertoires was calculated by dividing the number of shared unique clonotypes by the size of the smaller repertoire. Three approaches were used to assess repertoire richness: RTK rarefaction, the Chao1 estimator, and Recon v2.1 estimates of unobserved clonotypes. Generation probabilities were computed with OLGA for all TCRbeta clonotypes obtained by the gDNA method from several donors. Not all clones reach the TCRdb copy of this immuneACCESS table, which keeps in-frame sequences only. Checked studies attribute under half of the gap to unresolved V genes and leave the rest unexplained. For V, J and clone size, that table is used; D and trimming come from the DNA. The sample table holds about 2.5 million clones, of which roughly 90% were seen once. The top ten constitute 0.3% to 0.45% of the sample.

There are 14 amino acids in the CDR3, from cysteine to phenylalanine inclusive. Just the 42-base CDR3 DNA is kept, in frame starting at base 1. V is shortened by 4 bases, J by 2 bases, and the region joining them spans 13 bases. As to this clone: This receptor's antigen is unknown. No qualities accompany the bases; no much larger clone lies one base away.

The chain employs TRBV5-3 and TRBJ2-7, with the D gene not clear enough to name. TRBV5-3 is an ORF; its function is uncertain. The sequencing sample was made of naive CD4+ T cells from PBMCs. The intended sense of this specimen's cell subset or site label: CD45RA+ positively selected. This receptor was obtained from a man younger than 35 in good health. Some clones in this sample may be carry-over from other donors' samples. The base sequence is TGTGCCAGAAGCCCCCATCATTCCCCCTACGAGCAGTACTTC. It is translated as CARSPHHSPYEQYF.